Listed below are T cell receptor beta chains from one sample, sequenced in a study of beta chain features in type 1 diabetes. Clones were read by immunoSEQ multiplex PCR, and TCRdb kept only the in-frame ones, dropping some. The profile shows some 410,000 clones, approximately 10% of them singletons. Specimen: naive CD4+ T cells from blood. Receptors originate from a woman between 18 and 29 years old in good health. Both conserved end residues are part of each CDR3. D genes are given only for firm matches. Rows may omit the clone size; those that give it use once, few, many or a size class.

v_call	d_call	j_call	clone_size	cdr3_length	cdr3_aa	cdr3_nt
TRBV9	.	TRBJ2-5	.	14	CASSPRGQQETQYF	TGTGCCAGCAGCCCCCGAGGACAGCAAGAGACCCAGTACTTC
TRBV20-1	.	TRBJ2-7	.	11	CSARDIREQYF	TGCAGTGCTAGAGATATAAGAGAGCAGTACTTC
TRBV15	TRBD1	TRBJ1-3	few	15	CATSPLTGTGNTIYF	TGTGCCACCAGCCCGTTGACAGGGACTGGAAACACCATATATTTT
TRBV6-1	TRBD1	TRBJ1-3	.	15	CASRVQGGFGNTIYF	TGTGCCAGCAGGGTACAGGGGGGATTTGGAAACACCATATATTTT
TRBV9	TRBD2	TRBJ2-7	.	14	CASSRGTSGDEQYF	TGTGCCAGCAGCAGAGGGACTAGCGGAGACGAGCAGTACTTC
TRBV30	TRBD2	TRBJ2-1	few	15	CAWSRTSGSYNEQFF	TGTGCCTGGAGTCGGACTAGCGGCTCCTACAATGAGCAGTTCTTC
TRBV27	TRBD1	TRBJ2-2	few	14	CASAGTVNTGELFF	TGTGCCAGCGCCGGGACAGTGAACACCGGGGAGCTGTTTTTT
TRBV10-3	TRBD1	TRBJ1-6	.	14	CAIAETGYNSPLHF	TGTGCCATCGCAGAGACAGGGTATAATTCACCCCTCCACTTT
TRBV6-1	.	TRBJ2-1	few	12	CASRPAYNEQFF	TGTGCCAGCAGGCCAGCCTACAATGAGCAGTTCTTC
TRBV7-9	.	TRBJ1-1	.	12	CASSLGQAVAFF	TGTGCCAGCAGCTTAGGACAGGCCGTGGCTTTCTTT
TRBV5-6	.	TRBJ1-4	.	16	CASSLSPGATNEKLFF	TGTGCCAGCAGCCTGTCCCCCGGGGCAACTAATGAAAAACTGTTTTTT
TRBV7-2	TRBD1	TRBJ1-4	.	13	CASSFGTGEKLFF	TGTGCCAGCAGCTTCGGGACAGGAGAAAAACTGTTTTTT
TRBV25-1	.	TRBJ2-7	.	13	CATARGGSYEQYF	TGTGCCACAGCCAGGGGGGGCTCCTACGAGCAGTACTTC
TRBV6-4	.	TRBJ1-1	.	12	CASRAGNTEAFF	TGTGCCAGCAGAGCGGGGAACACTGAAGCTTTCTTT
TRBV5-6	.	TRBJ2-5	.	15	CASSLSWGPQETQYF	TGTGCCAGCAGCTTAAGCTGGGGGCCCCAAGAGACCCAGTACTTC
TRBV14	.	TRBJ2-6	.	15	CASSQMRSGANVLTF	TGTGCCAGCAGCCAGATGAGGTCTGGGGCCAACGTCCTGACTTTC
TRBV5-6	TRBD2	TRBJ2-1	.	15	CASSPPASGYNEQFF	TGTGCCAGCAGCCCCCCCGCTAGCGGCTACAATGAGCAGTTCTTC
TRBV13	.	TRBJ1-4	few	15	CASSRGPAYGEKLFF	TGTGCCAGCAGCCGTGGGCCGGCTTATGGTGAAAAACTGTTTTTT
TRBV18	.	TRBJ2-7	.	13	CASSPGPSYEQYF	TGTGCCAGCTCACCAGGTCCGTCCTACGAGCAGTACTTC
TRBV25-1	.	TRBJ1-3	few	13	CASSRVSGNTIYF	TGTGCCAGCAGTCGGGTTTCTGGAAACACCATATATTTT
TRBV2	.	TRBJ2-1	.	14	CASARGGSYNEQFF	TGTGCCAGCGCGAGGGGGGGATCGTACAATGAGCAGTTCTTC
TRBV29-1	.	TRBJ2-3	few	12	CSVEDGADTQYF	TGCAGCGTTGAAGACGGGGCAGATACGCAGTATTTT